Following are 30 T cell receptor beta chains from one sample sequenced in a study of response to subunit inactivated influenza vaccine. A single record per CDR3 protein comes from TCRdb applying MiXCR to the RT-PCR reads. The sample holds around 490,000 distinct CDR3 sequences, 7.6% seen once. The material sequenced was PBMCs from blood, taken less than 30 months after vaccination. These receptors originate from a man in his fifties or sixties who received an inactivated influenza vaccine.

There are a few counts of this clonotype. CDR3 sequence: CSAGTPRDPAWNTEAFF. For the CDR3, the DNA is TGCAGTGCTGGAACTCCCCGGGACCCTGCGTGGAACACTGAAGCTTTCTTT. The genes are TRBV20-1 and TRBJ1-1; D is possibly TRBD1 (5 bases). The CDR3 contains 17 residues. Trimming stripped 5 bases from V and 1 base from J, with 23 bases between. Per the germline V gene, CDR1 is DFQATT and CDR2 is SNEGSKA (reference sequence).

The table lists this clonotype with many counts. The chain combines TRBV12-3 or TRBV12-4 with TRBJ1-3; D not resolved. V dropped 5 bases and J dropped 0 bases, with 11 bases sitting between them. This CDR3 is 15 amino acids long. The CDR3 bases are TGTGCCAGCAGTCGTAGGCTGAGCTCTGGAAACACCATATATTTT. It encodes CASSRRLSSGNTIYF.

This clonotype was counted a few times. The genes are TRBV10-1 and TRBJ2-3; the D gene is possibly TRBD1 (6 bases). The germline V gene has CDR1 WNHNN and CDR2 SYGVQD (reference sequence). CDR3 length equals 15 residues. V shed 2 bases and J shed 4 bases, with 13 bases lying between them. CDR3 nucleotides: TGCGCCAGCAGTGAGGGCAGGGGATTCGCAGATACGCAGTATTTT. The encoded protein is CASSEGRGFADTQYF.

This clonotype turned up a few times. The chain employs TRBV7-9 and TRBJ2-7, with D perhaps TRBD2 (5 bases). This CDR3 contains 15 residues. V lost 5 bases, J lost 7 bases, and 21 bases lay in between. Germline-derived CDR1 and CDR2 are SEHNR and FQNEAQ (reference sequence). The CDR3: CASSLTLPSGGEQYF. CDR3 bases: TGTGCCAGCAGCCTCACCCTGCCGAGCGGTGGGGAGCAGTACTTC.

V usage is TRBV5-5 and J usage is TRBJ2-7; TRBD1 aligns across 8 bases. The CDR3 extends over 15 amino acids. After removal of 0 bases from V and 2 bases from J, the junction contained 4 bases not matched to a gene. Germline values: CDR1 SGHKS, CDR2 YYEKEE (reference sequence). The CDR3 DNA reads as TGTGCCAGCAGCTTGGAGCAGGGGGCAACCTACGAGCAGTACTTC. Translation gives CASSLEQGATYEQYF. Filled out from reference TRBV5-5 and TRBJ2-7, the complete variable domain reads DAGVTQSPTHLIKTRGQQVTLRCSPISGHKSVSWYQQVLGQGPQFIFQYYEKEERGRGNFPDRFSARQFPNYSSELNVNALLLGDSALYLCASSLEQGATYEQYFGPGTRLTVT.

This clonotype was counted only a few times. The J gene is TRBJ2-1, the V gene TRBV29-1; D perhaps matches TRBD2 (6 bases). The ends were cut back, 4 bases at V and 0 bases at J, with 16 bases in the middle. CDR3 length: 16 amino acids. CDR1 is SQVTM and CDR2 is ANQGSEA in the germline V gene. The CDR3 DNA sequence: TGCAGCGTTGGCGGGGTGGGTATTAGCTCCTACAATGAGCAGTTCTTC. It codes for CSVGGVGISSYNEQFF.

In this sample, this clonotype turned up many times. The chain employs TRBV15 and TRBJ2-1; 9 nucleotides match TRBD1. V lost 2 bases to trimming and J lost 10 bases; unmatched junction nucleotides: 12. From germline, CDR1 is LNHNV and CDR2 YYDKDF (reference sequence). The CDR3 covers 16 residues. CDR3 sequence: CATSRSTNRDRVEQFF. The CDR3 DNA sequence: TGTGCCACCAGCAGATCGACCAACCGGGACAGGGTGGAGCAGTTCTTC.

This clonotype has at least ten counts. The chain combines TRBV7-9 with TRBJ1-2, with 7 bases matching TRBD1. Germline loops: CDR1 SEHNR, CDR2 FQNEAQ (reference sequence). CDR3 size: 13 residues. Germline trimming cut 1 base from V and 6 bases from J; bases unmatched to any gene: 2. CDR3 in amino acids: CASSLGTGHGYTF. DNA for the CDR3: TGTGCCAGCAGCTTAGGGACAGGCCATGGCTACACCTTC.

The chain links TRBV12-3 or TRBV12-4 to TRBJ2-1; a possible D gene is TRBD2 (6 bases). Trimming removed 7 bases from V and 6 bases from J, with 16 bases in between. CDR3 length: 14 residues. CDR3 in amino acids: CASTESRAGNEQFF. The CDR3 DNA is TGTGCCAGCACCGAGTCCAGAGCGGGCAATGAGCAGTTCTTC.

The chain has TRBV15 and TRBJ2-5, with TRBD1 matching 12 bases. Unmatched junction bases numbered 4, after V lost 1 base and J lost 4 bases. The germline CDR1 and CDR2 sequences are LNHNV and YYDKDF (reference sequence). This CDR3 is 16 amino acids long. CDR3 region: CATSRGDRGRGETQYF. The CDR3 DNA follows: TGTGCCACCAGCAGAGGGGACAGGGGGCGGGGAGAGACCCAGTACTTC.

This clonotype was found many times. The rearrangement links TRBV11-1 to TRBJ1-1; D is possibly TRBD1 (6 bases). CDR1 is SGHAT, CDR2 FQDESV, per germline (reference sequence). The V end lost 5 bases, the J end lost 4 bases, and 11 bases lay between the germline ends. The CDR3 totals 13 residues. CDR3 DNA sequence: TGTGCCAGCAGCCGGGGGCACCGCACTGAAGCTTTCTTT. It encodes CASSRGHRTEAFF.

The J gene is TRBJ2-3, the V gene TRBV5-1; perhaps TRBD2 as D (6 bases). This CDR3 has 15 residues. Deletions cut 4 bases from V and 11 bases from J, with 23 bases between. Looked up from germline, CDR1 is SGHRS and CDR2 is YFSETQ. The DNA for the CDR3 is TGCGCCAGCAGCGTCGGAGGGTCCGAGCCATATGGGCAGTATTTT. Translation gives CASSVGGSEPYGQYF.

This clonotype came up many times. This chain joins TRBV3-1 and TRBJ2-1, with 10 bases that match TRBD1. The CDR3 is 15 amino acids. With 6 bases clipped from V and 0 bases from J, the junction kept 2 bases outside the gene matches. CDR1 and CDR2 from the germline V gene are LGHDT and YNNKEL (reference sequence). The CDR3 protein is CASRRQGASYNEQFF. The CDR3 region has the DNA TGTGCCAGCAGGCGACAGGGGGCCTCCTACAATGAGCAGTTCTTC.

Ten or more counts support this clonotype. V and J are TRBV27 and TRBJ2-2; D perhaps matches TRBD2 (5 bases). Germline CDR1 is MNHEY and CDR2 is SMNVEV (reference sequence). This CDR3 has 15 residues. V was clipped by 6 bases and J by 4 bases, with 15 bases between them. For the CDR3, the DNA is TGTGCCAGCAGCCCCCAAGTCGAGGGCACCGGGGAGCTGTTTTTT. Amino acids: CASSPQVEGTGELFF.

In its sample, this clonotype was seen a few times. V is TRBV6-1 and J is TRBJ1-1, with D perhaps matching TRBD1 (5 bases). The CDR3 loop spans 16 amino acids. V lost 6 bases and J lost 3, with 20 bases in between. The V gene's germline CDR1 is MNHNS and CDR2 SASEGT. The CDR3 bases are TGTGCCAGCAGCATGAGACTCGGGGCGCGGGACACTGAAGCTTTCTTT. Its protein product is CASSMRLGARDTEAFF.

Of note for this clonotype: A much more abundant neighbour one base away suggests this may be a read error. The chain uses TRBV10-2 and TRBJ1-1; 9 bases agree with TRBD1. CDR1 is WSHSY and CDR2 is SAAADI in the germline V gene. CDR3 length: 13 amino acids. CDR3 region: CASGTGRNSEAFF. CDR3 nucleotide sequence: TGCGCCAGCGGGACAGGGAGGAACTCTGAAGCTTTCTTT.

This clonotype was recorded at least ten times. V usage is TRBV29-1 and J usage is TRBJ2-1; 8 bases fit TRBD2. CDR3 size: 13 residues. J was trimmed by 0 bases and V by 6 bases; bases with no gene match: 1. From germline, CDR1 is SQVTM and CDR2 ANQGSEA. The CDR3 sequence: CSVRGGSYNEQFF. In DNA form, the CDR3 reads TGCAGCGTACGGGGGGGCTCCTACAATGAGCAGTTCTTC.

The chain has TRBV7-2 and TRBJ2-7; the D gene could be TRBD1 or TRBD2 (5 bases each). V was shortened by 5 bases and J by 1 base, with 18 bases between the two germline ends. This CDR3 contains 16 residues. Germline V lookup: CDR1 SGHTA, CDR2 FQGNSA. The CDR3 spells CASSKTRDRRSYEQYF. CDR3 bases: TGTGCCAGCAGCAAGACCAGGGACCGTCGTTCCTACGAGCAGTACTTC.

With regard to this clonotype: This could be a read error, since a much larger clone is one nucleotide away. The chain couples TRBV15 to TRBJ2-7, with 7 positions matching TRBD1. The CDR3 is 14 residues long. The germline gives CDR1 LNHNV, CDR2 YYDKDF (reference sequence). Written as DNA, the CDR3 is TGTACCACCAGCAGACTGACAGGGACCTACGAGCAGTACTTC. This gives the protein CTTSRLTGTYEQYF.

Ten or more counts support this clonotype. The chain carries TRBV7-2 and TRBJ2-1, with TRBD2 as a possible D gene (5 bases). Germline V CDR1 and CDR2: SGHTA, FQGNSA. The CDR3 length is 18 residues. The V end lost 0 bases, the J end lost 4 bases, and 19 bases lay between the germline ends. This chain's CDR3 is CASSLAPTGLVGYNEQFF. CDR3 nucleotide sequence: TGTGCCAGCAGCTTAGCGCCAACGGGGTTAGTGGGGTACAATGAGCAGTTCTTC.

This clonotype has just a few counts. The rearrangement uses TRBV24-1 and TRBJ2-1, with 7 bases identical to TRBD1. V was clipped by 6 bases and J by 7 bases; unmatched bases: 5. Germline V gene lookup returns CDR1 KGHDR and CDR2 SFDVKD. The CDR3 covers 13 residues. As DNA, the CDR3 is TGTGCCACCAGTCCCGGGACAGCAAATGAGCAGTTCTTC. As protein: CATSPGTANEQFF.

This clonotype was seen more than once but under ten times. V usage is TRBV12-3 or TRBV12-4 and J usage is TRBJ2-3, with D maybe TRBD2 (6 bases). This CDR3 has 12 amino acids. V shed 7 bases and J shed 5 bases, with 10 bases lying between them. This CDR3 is CASNWGEDTQYF. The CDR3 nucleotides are TGTGCCAGCAACTGGGGGGAAGATACGCAGTATTTT.

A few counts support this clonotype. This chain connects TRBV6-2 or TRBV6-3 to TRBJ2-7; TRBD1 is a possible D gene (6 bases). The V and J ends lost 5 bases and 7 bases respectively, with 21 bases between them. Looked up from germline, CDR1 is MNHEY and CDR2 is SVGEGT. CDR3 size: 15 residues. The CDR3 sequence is CASSDWTEMSVEQYF. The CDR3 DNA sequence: TGTGCCAGCAGTGACTGGACAGAAATGAGCGTGGAGCAGTACTTC.

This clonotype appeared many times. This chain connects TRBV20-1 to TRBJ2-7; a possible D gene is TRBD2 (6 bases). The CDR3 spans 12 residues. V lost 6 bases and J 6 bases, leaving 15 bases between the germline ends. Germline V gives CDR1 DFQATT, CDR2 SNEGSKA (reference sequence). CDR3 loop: CSADATRSEQYF. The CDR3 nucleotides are TGCAGTGCCGACGCGACTAGAAGCGAGCAGTACTTC.

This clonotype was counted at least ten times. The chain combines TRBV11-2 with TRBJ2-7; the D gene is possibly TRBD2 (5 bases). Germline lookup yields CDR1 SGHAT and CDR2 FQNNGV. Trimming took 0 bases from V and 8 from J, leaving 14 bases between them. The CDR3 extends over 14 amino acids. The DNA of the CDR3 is TGTGCCAGCAGCTTAGACCTGCTTGCCGGGAAGCAGTACTTC. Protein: CASSLDLLAGKQYF.

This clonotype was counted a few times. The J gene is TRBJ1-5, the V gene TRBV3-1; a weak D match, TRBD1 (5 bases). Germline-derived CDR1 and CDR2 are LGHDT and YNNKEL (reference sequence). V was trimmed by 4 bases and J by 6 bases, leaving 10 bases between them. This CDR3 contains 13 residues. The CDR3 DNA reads TGTGCCAGCAGCCGGGGCGGGAGTCAGCCCCAGCATTTT. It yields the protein CASSRGGSQPQHF.

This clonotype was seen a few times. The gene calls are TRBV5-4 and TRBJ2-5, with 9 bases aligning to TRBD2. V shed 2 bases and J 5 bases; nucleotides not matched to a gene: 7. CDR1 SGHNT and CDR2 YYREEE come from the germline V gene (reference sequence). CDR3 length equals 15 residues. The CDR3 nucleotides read TGTGCCAGCAGCTTTGGTAGCGGGAGATCTGAGACCCAGTACTTC. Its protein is CASSFGSGRSETQYF.

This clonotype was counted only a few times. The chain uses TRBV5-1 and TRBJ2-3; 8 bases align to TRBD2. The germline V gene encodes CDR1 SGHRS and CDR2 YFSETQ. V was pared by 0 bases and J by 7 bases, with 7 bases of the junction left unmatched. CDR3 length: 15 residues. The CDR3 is CASSLGTGGLNTQYF. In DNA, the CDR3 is TGCGCCAGCAGCTTGGGAACGGGGGGGCTAAATACGCAGTATTTT. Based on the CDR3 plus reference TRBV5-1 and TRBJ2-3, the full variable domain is KAGVTQTPRYLIKTRGQQVTLSCSPISGHRSVSWYQQTPGQGLQFLFEYFSETQRNKGNFPGRFSGRQFSNSRSEMNVSTLELGDSALYLCASSLGTGGLNTQYFGPGTRLTVL.

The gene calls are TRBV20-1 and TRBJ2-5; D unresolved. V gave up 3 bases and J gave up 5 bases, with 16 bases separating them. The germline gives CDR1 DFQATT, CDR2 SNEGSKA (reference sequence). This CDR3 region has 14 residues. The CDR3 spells CSASHISVGETQYF. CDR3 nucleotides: TGCAGTGCTAGCCACATTTCGGTAGGGGAGACCCAGTACTTC.

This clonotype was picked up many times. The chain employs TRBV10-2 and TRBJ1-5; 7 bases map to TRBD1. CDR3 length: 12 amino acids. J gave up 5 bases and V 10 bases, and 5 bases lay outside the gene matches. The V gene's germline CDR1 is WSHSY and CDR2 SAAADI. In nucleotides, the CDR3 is TGCGCCACAGGGGGGGGTTATCAGCCCCAGCATTTT. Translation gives CATGGGYQPQHF.